These 17 T cell receptor beta chains originate from one sample sequenced in a study of blood T cell repertoires in COVID-19. The data were produced by immunoSEQ multiplex PCR, yet TCRdb's version contains in-frame clones alone and is incomplete. The repertoire has roughly 64,000 clones, 85% to 90% of them found once; the top ten carry around 3.5%. The specimen sequenced was peripheral blood. These receptors came from a man aged 45-60 years with active COVID-19.

This clone was recorded only once. This chain connects TRBV19 to TRBJ2-7; TRBD2 might be the D (5 bases). This CDR3 contains 12 residues. With 11 bases removed from V and 5 bases from J, the gap between germline ends came to 16 bases. Germline V gives CDR1 LNHDA, CDR2 SQIVND (reference sequence). The CDR3 bases are TGTGCCCCTTCCGGGCGGGTCAACGAGCAGTACTTC. Translated: CAPSGRVNEQYF. Looking up the rest from reference TRBV19 and TRBJ2-7 gives the full variable domain: DGGITQSPKYLFRKEGQNVTLSCEQNLNHDAMYWYRQDPGQGLRLIYYSQIVNDFQKGDIAEGYSVSREKKESFPLTVTSAQKNPTAFYLCAPSGRVNEQYFGPGTRLTVT.

This chain connects TRBV18 to TRBJ2-1, with unresolved D. V was pared by 1 base and J by 0 bases, with 7 bases between. The CDR3 extends over 15 amino acids. Germline V gene lookup returns CDR1 KGHSH and CDR2 LQKENI. The CDR3 loop is CASSPLVSSYNEQFF. In DNA, the CDR3 is TGTGCCAGCTCACCACTTGTGAGCTCCTACAATGAGCAGTTCTTC.

This rearrangement joins TRBV7-2 to TRBJ2-3, with 8 bases that match TRBD2. The V gene end was trimmed by 3 bases and the J gene end by 4 bases; junction bases not matched to a gene: 12. The CDR3 length is 17 residues. Germline values: CDR1 SGHTA, CDR2 FQGNSA. The CDR3 DNA follows: TGTGCCAGCAGCTTTAGTCCCGGCGGGGGGAGTGCAGATACGCAGTATTTT. Amino acid sequence: CASSFSPGGGSADTQYF.

V usage is TRBV6-5 and J usage is TRBJ1-1; no firm D call. There are 14 residues in the CDR3. The V end lost 0 bases, the J end lost 2 bases, and 7 bases lay between the germline ends. CDR1 and CDR2 (germline): MNHEY, SVGAGI. The CDR3 bases are TGTGCCAGCAGTTACTCGCCCCTAAACACTGAAGCTTTCTTT. It yields the protein CASSYSPLNTEAFF.

The rearrangement uses TRBV6-6 and TRBJ2-7, with TRBD1 matching over 9 bases. The CDR3 extends over 15 amino acids. Germline lookup yields CDR1 MNHNY and CDR2 SVGAGI (reference sequence). Losses at the gene ends were 3 bases for V and 5 bases for J; bases not matched to a gene: 8. The CDR3: CASSYAGTGKNEQYF. The DNA of the CDR3 is TGTGCCAGCAGTTATGCCGGGACAGGGAAGAACGAGCAGTACTTC.

J is TRBJ1-2 and V is TRBV6-5; D might be TRBD1 (6 bases). There are 14 residues in the CDR3. V dropped 6 bases and J dropped 8 bases, with 19 bases sitting between them. Germline V gene lookup returns CDR1 MNHEY and CDR2 SVGAGI. In DNA, the CDR3 is TGTGCCAGCAGCGGATCGACAGGTCTCTCAGGCTACACCTTC. Protein: CASSGSTGLSGYTF.

This clone has a handful of counts. The V gene is TRBV12-5, the J gene TRBJ1-2; D call uncertain. The V gene's germline CDR1 is LGHNT and CDR2 FRNRAP. Trimming took 1 base from V and 4 from J, leaving 10 bases between them. There are 14 residues in the CDR3. CDR3 nucleotides: TGTGCTAGTGGTTTGGCCGGCGGAGGCTATGGCTACACCTTC. It specifies CASGLAGGGYGYTF. The full variable domain, completed using reference TRBV12-5 and TRBJ1-2, is DARVTQTPRHKVTEMGQEVTMRCQPILGHNTVFWYRQTMMQGLELLAYFRNRAPLDDSGMPKDRFSAEMPDATLATLKIQPSEPRDSAVYFCASGLAGGGYGYTFGSGTRLTVV.

The chain links TRBV28 to TRBJ1-1; D is undetermined. Germline CDR1 MDHEN, CDR2 SYDVKM. With 3 bases removed from V and 8 bases from J, the gap between germline ends came to 10 bases. The CDR3 covers 12 residues. CDR3 sequence (DNA): TGTGCCAGCAGTTTGGATGCAGGAGAAGCTTTCTTT. Residues: CASSLDAGEAFF. Complete variable domain (other parts from reference TRBV28 and TRBJ1-1): DVKVTQSSRYLVKRTGEKVFLECVQDMDHENMFWYRQDPGLGLRLIYFSYDVKMKEKGDIPEGYSVSREKKERFSLILESASTNQTSMYLCASSLDAGEAFFGQGTRLTVV.

V is TRBV13 and J is TRBJ2-7; D is undetermined. Germline values: CDR1 PRHDT, CDR2 FYEKMQ (reference sequence). The CDR3 is 11 amino acids. The V end was cut by 1 base, the J end by 6 bases, with 4 bases between. CDR3 residues: CASSLVSEQYF. The CDR3 coding sequence is TGTGCCAGCAGCTTAGTATCCGAGCAGTACTTC.

This sequence joins TRBV7-2 and TRBJ2-3; 9 positions match TRBD2. With V trimmed by 2 bases and J by 3 bases, 3 bases remained unmatched. CDR1 and CDR2 from the germline V gene are SGHTA and FQGNSA. The CDR3 contains 15 residues. The CDR3 sequence: CASSLSGRTTDTQYF. CDR3 sequence (DNA): TGTGCCAGCAGCTTAAGCGGGAGGACAACAGATACGCAGTATTTT.

This clone was seen ten or more times. The V gene is TRBV4-1, the J gene TRBJ1-6, with a weak D call TRBD1 (6 bases). The CDR3 consists of 15 residues. CDR1 is MGHRA and CDR2 is YSYEKL in the germline V gene. V gave up 5 bases and J gave up 10 bases, with 18 bases separating them. CDR3: CASSSPKGERSPLHF. The CDR3, as DNA: TGCGCCAGCAGCTCCCCCAAGGGGGAGAGATCACCCCTCCACTTT.

V gene TRBV27 combines with J gene TRBJ2-6, with D perhaps TRBD1 (5 bases). CDR1 is MNHEY, CDR2 SMNVEV, per germline (reference sequence). The CDR3 runs 17 residues. Trimming took off 0 bases at V and 2 bases at J, with 11 bases between the two ends. The CDR3 DNA follows: TGTGCCAGCAGTTTATCTCCACAGGCCACTGGGGCCAACGTCCTGACTTTC. It codes for CASSLSPQATGANVLTF.

The gene calls are TRBV9 and TRBJ2-7, with TRBD1 identical over 7 bases. The V gene's germline CDR1 is SGDLS and CDR2 YYNGEE. Trimming at V came to 1 base and at J to 3 bases, leaving 4 bases not matched to a gene. CDR3 length equals 14 residues. The CDR3 sequence: CASSVTGTDYEQYF. The CDR3 coding sequence is TGTGCCAGCAGCGTAACTGGGACAGACTACGAGCAGTACTTC.

This clone was seen a handful of times. The rearrangement uses TRBV6-2 or TRBV6-3 and TRBJ2-4, with 14 positions matching TRBD2. V shed 5 bases and J 1 base; nucleotides not matched to a gene: 10. Germline assignment: CDR1 MNHEY and CDR2 SVGEGT. The CDR3 has 19 amino acids. The CDR3 is CASSPSGLAGAFAKNIQYF. CDR3 coding DNA: TGTGCCAGCAGTCCATCGGGACTAGCGGGAGCGTTTGCCAAAAACATTCAGTACTTC.

The rearrangement uses TRBV12-5 and TRBJ2-3, with D possibly matching TRBD1 (5 bases). CDR3 length: 13 residues. Germline V gene lookup returns CDR1 LGHNT and CDR2 FRNRAP. The V and J ends lost 5 bases and 3 bases respectively, with 9 bases between them. The CDR3 nucleotides read TGTGCTAGTGGTCGGCAGGGAACAGATACGCAGTATTTT. Encoded protein: CASGRQGTDTQYF.

The chain is built from TRBV30 and TRBJ1-4; a weak D match, TRBD1 (5 bases). Germline V gene data show CDR1 as GTSNPN and CDR2 as SVGIG (reference sequence). This CDR3 is built from 15 residues. The V gene lost 3 bases and the J gene lost 1 base, with 12 bases spanning the gap. The chain's CDR3 is CAWRGQGGTNEKLFF. The CDR3 DNA reads TGTGCCTGGAGGGGGCAGGGCGGAACTAATGAAAAACTGTTTTTT.

The chain combines TRBV14 with TRBJ2-7; no clear D. V lost 10 bases and J lost 3, with 19 bases in between. The CDR3 totals 14 residues. The V gene's germline CDR1 is SGHDN and CDR2 FVKESK. CDR3 sequence: CAKYRVEVVYEQYF. CDR3 nucleotide sequence: TGTGCCAAGTACCGGGTGGAAGTAGTCTACGAGCAGTACTTC.